The 19 T cell receptor beta chains listed next were all sequenced from one sample in a study of cytomegalovirus exposure and HLA in healthy donors. Use of 60 Vbeta and 13 Jbeta primers characterized the PCR. Clones were read by immunoSEQ multiplex PCR, and TCRdb kept only the in-frame ones, dropping some. The sample holds under 100,000 clones, over 70% seen once. The material sequenced was PBMCs. The receptors originated from a boy younger than 18 in good health and CMV-seronegative.

V and J are TRBV27 and TRBJ2-7; the D gene is possibly TRBD1 (6 bases). The CDR3 is made up of 13 amino acids. Germline V gives CDR1 MNHEY, CDR2 SMNVEV (reference sequence). V dropped 1 base and J dropped 4 bases, with 8 bases sitting between them. The CDR3 DNA reads TGTGCCAGCAGTTTATTCAGGGGATACGAGCAGTACTTC. Translating gives CASSLFRGYEQYF.

The CDR3 DNA follows: TGTGCCAGCAGGCGAGATGCAACTAATGAAAAACTGTTTTTT. This translates into CASRRDATNEKLFF. V gene TRBV2 combines with J gene TRBJ1-4; D remains ambiguous. The V gene's germline CDR1 is SNHLY and CDR2 FYNNEI. Trimming left V 6 bases short and J 0 bases short, with 8 bases between. The CDR3 consists of 14 residues. Looking up the rest from reference TRBV2 and TRBJ1-4 gives the full variable domain: EPEVTQTPSHQVTQMGQEVILRCVPISNHLYFYWYRQILGQKVEFLVSFYNNEISEKSEIFDDQFSVERPDGSNFTLKIRSTKLEDSAMYFCASRRDATNEKLFFGSGTQLSVL.

V gene TRBV5-1 combines with J gene TRBJ2-1, with TRBD1 matching 7 bases. CDR1 is SGHRS, CDR2 YFSETQ, per germline. The CDR3 is made up of 14 amino acids. Trimming at V came to 2 bases and at J to 5 bases, leaving 4 bases not matched to a gene. Here the CDR3 reads CASSLGQVDNEQFF. Written as DNA, the CDR3 is TGCGCCAGCAGCTTAGGACAGGTAGACAATGAGCAGTTCTTC.

The rearrangement joins TRBV27 to TRBJ1-1, with 8 bases identical to TRBD1. From germline, CDR1 is MNHEY and CDR2 SMNVEV (reference sequence). This CDR3 spans 14 amino acids. With V trimmed by 5 bases and J by 1 base, 3 bases remained unmatched. The CDR3 protein is CASSDGQGNTEAFF. Written as DNA, the CDR3 is TGTGCCAGCAGTGACGGACAGGGGAACACTGAAGCTTTCTTT.

This clone was counted a few times. This rearrangement joins TRBV5-1 to TRBJ2-1; TRBD1 matches at 10 bases. With V trimmed by 4 bases and J by 7 bases, 8 bases remained unmatched. Germline CDR1 reads SGHRS; CDR2 reads YFSETQ. The CDR3 covers 15 residues. The CDR3 DNA follows: TGCGCCAGCAGCCAGGGGAGGACAGGGGGGAATGAGCAGTTCTTC. This translates into CASSQGRTGGNEQFF.

This clone was seen once. The junction departs from the called germline gene at one end, perhaps through a read error. DNA for the CDR3: TGTGCCAGCAGCCTAGCAGGAAAACCCGCCGAACCCCTCTTT. Its translation is CASSLAGKPAEPLF. The rearrangement links TRBV28 to TRBJ2-3; maybe TRBD2 (5 bases). CDR3 length: 14 amino acids. The V gene's germline CDR1 is MDHEN and CDR2 SYDVKM. The full variable domain, completed using reference TRBV28 and TRBJ2-3, is DVKVTQSSRYLVKRTGEKVFLECVQDMDHENMFWYRQDPGLGLRLIYFSYDVKMKEKGDIPEGYSVSREKKERFSLILESASTNQTSMYLCASSLAGKPAEPLFGPGTRLTVL.

The V gene is TRBV29-1, the J gene TRBJ1-2, with D uncertain. V was shortened by 0 bases and J by 4 bases, with 9 bases between the two germline ends. The CDR3 spans 13 residues. Germline CDR1 reads SQVTM; CDR2 reads ANQGSEA. CDR3: CSVEDHEGYGYTF. The CDR3 DNA is TGCAGCGTTGAAGATCATGAGGGCTATGGCTACACCTTC.

The chain links TRBV7-2 to TRBJ1-5; the match to TRBD1 covers 8 bases. V shed 5 bases and J 7 bases; nucleotides not matched to a gene: 7. The CDR3 is made up of 14 amino acids. CDR1 is SGHTA and CDR2 is FQGNSA in the germline V gene. In DNA form, the CDR3 reads TGTGCCAGCAGCCGCGACAGGGGATACCAGCCCCAGCATTTT. It translates to CASSRDRGYQPQHF.

This clone came up once. The J gene is TRBJ1-5, the V gene TRBV2; TRBD1 matches at 9 bases. Germline-derived CDR1 and CDR2 are SNHLY and FYNNEI. CDR3 length: 13 residues. The V segment lost 6 bases and the J segment 4 bases; nucleotides outside the gene matches: 1. This CDR3 reads CASRGTGNQPQHF. CDR3 DNA sequence: TGTGCCAGCAGAGGGACAGGGAATCAGCCCCAGCATTTT.

The CDR3 sequence: CASSVAGQGDYGYTF. CDR3 nucleotide sequence: TGTGCCAGCAGCGTAGCGGGACAGGGGGACTATGGCTACACCTTC. The rearrangement links TRBV9 to TRBJ1-2; 11 bases are shared with TRBD1. J lost 3 bases, V lost 0 bases, and 1 base had no gene match. This CDR3 is built from 15 residues. Germline V CDR1 and CDR2: SGDLS, YYNGEE. Full variable domain (rest looked up from reference TRBV9 and TRBJ1-2): DSGVTQTPKHLITATGQRVTLRCSPRSGDLSVYWYQQSLDQGLQFLIQYYNGEERAKGNILERFSAQQFPDLHSELNLSSLELGDSALYFCASSVAGQGDYGYTFGSGTRLTVV.

The chain carries TRBV7-9 and TRBJ1-1; TRBD1 matches at 10 bases. CDR3 length: 14 amino acids. The V gene's germline CDR1 is SEHNR and CDR2 FQNEAQ (reference sequence). V gave up 5 bases and J gave up 4 bases; unmatched junction bases: 4. The CDR3 region has the DNA TGTGCCAGCAGCCACCGGGACAGGGGCACTGAAGCTTTCTTT. Translated: CASSHRDRGTEAFF.

The chain carries TRBV7-3 and TRBJ1-2, with 7 nucleotides matching TRBD1. Per the germline V gene, CDR1 is SGHTA and CDR2 is FQGTGA. This CDR3 has 13 residues. The junction had 4 bases not matched to a gene; V was cut back by 1 base and J by 8 bases. The CDR3 DNA follows: TGTGCCAGCAGCTTAAAAGGGGGCAGGGGCTACACCTTC. Translated: CASSLKGGRGYTF.

The gene calls are TRBV9 and TRBJ1-4; D is uncertain. Trimming took off 3 bases at V and 7 bases at J, with 16 bases between the two ends. Germline CDR1 SGDLS, CDR2 YYNGEE. CDR3 length: 15 residues. CDR3: CASSEGGDPGEKLFF. DNA for the CDR3: TGTGCCAGCAGCGAGGGAGGTGACCCTGGTGAAAAACTGTTTTTT. The whole variable domain, filled in from reference TRBV9 and TRBJ1-4, reads DSGVTQTPKHLITATGQRVTLRCSPRSGDLSVYWYQQSLDQGLQFLIQYYNGEERAKGNILERFSAQQFPDLHSELNLSSLELGDSALYFCASSEGGDPGEKLFFGSGTQLSVL.

This rearrangement joins TRBV5-1 to TRBJ2-7; 7 bases line up with TRBD2. Germline V gene data show CDR1 as SGHRS and CDR2 as YFSETQ. Losses at the gene ends were 2 bases for V and 6 bases for J; bases not matched to a gene: 5. There are 13 residues in the CDR3. In DNA, the CDR3 is TGCGCCAGCAGCTTACGGCGGGAGCTCGAGCAGTACTTC. Translated: CASSLRRELEQYF.

This chain links TRBV7-9 with TRBJ1-2, with unresolved D. The CDR3 is 15 residues long. The V gene lost 5 bases and the J gene lost 0 bases, with 13 bases spanning the gap. Germline V gene sequence: CDR1 SEHNR, CDR2 FQNEAQ (reference sequence). The CDR3 coding sequence is TGTGCCAGCAGCCCCCCGGGAAGACCTAACTATGGCTACACCTTC. This codes for CASSPPGRPNYGYTF.

The chain carries TRBV5-1 and TRBJ1-5; no firm D call. The CDR3 totals 14 residues. CDR1 is SGHRS and CDR2 is YFSETQ in the germline V gene. The V end lost 3 bases, the J end lost 7 bases, and 14 bases lay between the germline ends. As DNA, the CDR3 is TGCGCCAGCAGCTATTTAGCCGGAGGCCAGCCCCAGCATTTT. It translates to CASSYLAGGQPQHF.

The chain uses TRBV25-1 and TRBJ2-7; possible D gene TRBD2, 5 bases. Germline V CDR1 and CDR2: MGHDK, SYGVNS. The V and J ends lost 1 base and 5 bases respectively, with 6 bases between them. CDR3 length: 12 amino acids. CDR3 bases: TGTGCCAGCAGTGAATCCGGGAACGAGCAGTACTTC. Amino acid sequence: CASSESGNEQYF.

The V call is TRBV27, the J call TRBJ2-2; the D is unclear. Germline V lookup: CDR1 MNHEY, CDR2 SMNVEV (reference sequence). The V gene lost 7 bases and the J gene lost 7 bases, with 10 bases spanning the gap. The CDR3 extends over 12 amino acids. The CDR3 nucleotides are TGTGCCAGCATCAGGCGTCGCGGGGAGCTGTTTTTT. This translates into CASIRRRGELFF.

The chain recombines TRBV29-1 with TRBJ2-3; TRBD2 agrees at 13 bases. V lost 6 bases to trimming and J lost 4 bases; unmatched junction nucleotides: 4. The V gene's germline CDR1 is SQVTM and CDR2 ANQGSEA. The CDR3 contains 14 residues. CDR3 DNA: TGCAGCGTCCGACTAGCGGGAGGACCAGATACGCAGTATTTT. This gives the protein CSVRLAGGPDTQYF.